This TCR beta chain was recorded in a study of response to subunit inactivated influenza vaccine. Germline V lookup: CDR1 LGHNT, CDR2 FRNRAP. The CDR3 contains 12 residues. Trimming stripped 6 bases from V and 2 bases from J, with 6 bases between. For this clonotype: Its target is not known.

Points from the study as a whole: Authors suggested that a seasonal influenza vaccination recruits few new T cells each time.

Each CDR3 protein gets one entry after TCRdb re-called the RT-PCR reads with MiXCR. The sample has roughly 630,000 distinct CDR3 sequences; 13% to 15% are singletons. The rearrangement uses TRBV12-5 and TRBJ2-3; D is unresolved. Sample: PBMCs from blood, taken 14 to 15 days before vaccination. The clonotype comes from a man aged 45-60 years who received an inactivated influenza vaccine. DNA of the CDR3: TGTGCTAGTGGCACCAACACAGATACGCAGTATTTT. Its protein product is CASGTNTDTQYF.